These T cell receptor beta chains were read from a single sample in a study of ipilimumab plus nivolumab after autologous stem cell transplantation. Data came from immunoSEQ multiplex PCR; TCRdb stores just in-frame clones and leaves some out. The profile shows 15,000 to 20,000 clones, 70% to 90% of them singletons. The sequencing used PBMCs, collected in a trial of ipilimumab plus nivolumab as post-transplant consolidation. These receptors were taken from a male donor with diffuse large B-cell lymphoma. Each CDR3 is given with its conserved first and last residue. A D gene is named only where the DNA matches it firmly. Clone size is shown for a subset of rows, as once, few, many or a class of expanded clone.

CASGLVLVRDSSGYTF	TGTGCTAGTGGTTTGGTATTGGTTAGGGACAGCAGTGGCTACACCTTC	NA	TRBD1	TRBJ1-2	TRBV12-5
CASSLPGPRYGYTF	TGTGCCAGCTCCTTACCAGGGCCTAGGTATGGCTACACCTTC	NA	NA	TRBJ1-2	TRBV21-1
CASSTGGYGYTF	TGTGCCAGCAGTACCGGAGGATATGGCTACACCTTC	NA	NA	TRBJ1-2	TRBV6-6
CASSFVGRGGYTF	TGTGCCAGCAGCTTCGTGGGGAGAGGTGGCTACACCTTC	NA	NA	TRBJ1-2	TRBV5-6
CSVARTSGYNEQFF	TGCAGCGTTGCCCGGACTAGCGGATACAATGAGCAGTTCTTC	once	TRBD2	TRBJ2-1	TRBV29-1
CASSLATGGNTEAFF	TGTGCCAGCAGCTTAGCTACAGGGGGGAACACTGAAGCTTTCTTT	NA	TRBD1	TRBJ1-1	TRBV11-2
CASSSGQANEKLFF	TGTGCCAGCAGCTCGGGACAAGCAAATGAAAAACTGTTTTTT	few	NA	TRBJ1-4	TRBV7-9
CASSPGQLETQYF	TGCGCCAGCAGTCCCGGACAGCTAGAGACCCAGTACTTC	NA	NA	TRBJ2-5	TRBV10-1
CASSTRPDRVYDTQYF	TGCGCCAGCAGCACCCGACCGGACAGGGTTTACGATACGCAGTATTTT	NA	TRBD1	TRBJ2-3	TRBV5-1
CASSLAGGPLFF	TGTGCCAGCAGCCTAGCGGGGGGCCCTCTGTTTTTT	NA	TRBD2	TRBJ2-2	TRBV7-9
CAVTSGGSGTDTQYF	TGTGCCGTGACTAGCGGGGGTTCTGGCACAGATACGCAGTATTTT	few	TRBD2	TRBJ2-3	TRBV30
CAWRGGDGYTF	TGTGCCTGGAGAGGAGGAGATGGCTACACCTTC	once	NA	TRBJ1-2	TRBV30
CASSVDSGSSTDTQYF	TGTGCCAGCAGCGTCGATAGCGGGTCCAGCACAGATACGCAGTATTTT	NA	TRBD2	TRBJ2-3	TRBV9
CASSFRTSGKNYEQYF	TGTGCCAGCAGCTTTAGGACTAGCGGGAAGAACTACGAGCAGTACTTC	NA	TRBD2	TRBJ2-7	TRBV7-8
CASSLLLGQEGKLFF	TGTGCCAGCAGCCTCCTTCTTGGACAGGAGGGAAAACTGTTTTTT	few	TRBD1	TRBJ1-4	TRBV4-2
CASSVTPQGASGNTIYF	TGTGCCAGCAGCGTAACCCCCCAGGGGGCGAGCGGAAACACCATATATTTT	NA	TRBD1	TRBJ1-3	TRBV9
CASSQEGGGSYEQYF	TGTGCCAGCAGCCAGGAGGGCGGGGGCTCCTACGAGCAGTACTTC	NA	TRBD2	TRBJ2-7	TRBV6-5
CASSEDRYTEAFF	TGTGCCAGCAGTGAGGACAGATACACTGAAGCTTTCTTT	NA	NA	TRBJ1-1	TRBV6-4
CASKADSLFTEAFF	TGTGCCAGCAAAGCGGACAGCCTCTTTACTGAAGCTTTCTTT	few	NA	TRBJ1-1	TRBV5-6
CASSLDVKTSGRAREQYF	TGTGCCAGCAGCTTAGACGTTAAGACTAGCGGGAGGGCCAGGGAGCAGTACTTC	NA	TRBD2	TRBJ2-7	TRBV7-2
CASGHLSEAFF	TGTGCTAGTGGTCACCTCAGTGAAGCTTTCTTT	NA	NA	TRBJ1-1	TRBV12-5
CASSEFGDRVTFYEQYF	TGTGCCAGCAGTGAATTCGGGGACAGGGTCACCTTCTACGAGCAGTACTTC	NA	TRBD1	TRBJ2-7	TRBV2
CAISGRQVADYGYTF	TGTGCCATCAGTGGGAGACAGGTTGCCGACTATGGCTACACCTTC	NA	NA	TRBJ1-2	TRBV10-3
CASSLAPSYNSPLHF	TGTGCCAGCAGCTTAGCCCCCTCCTATAATTCACCCCTCCACTTT	NA	NA	TRBJ1-6	TRBV7-2
CASTHRAGGGGEQYF	TGTGCCAGCACCCACAGAGCGGGGGGGGGTGGGGAGCAGTACTTC	NA	TRBD2	TRBJ2-7	TRBV6-1
CASSLARQETQYF	TGTGCCAGCAGCTTAGCGCGGCAAGAGACCCAGTACTTC	few	NA	TRBJ2-5	TRBV6-5
CASPAGDYEQYF	TGTGCCAGTCCGGCGGGAGACTACGAGCAGTACTTC	NA	TRBD2	TRBJ2-7	TRBV28
CASSAPGSGSSYNEQFF	TGTGCCAGCAGCGCCCCCGGTAGCGGAAGCTCCTACAATGAGCAGTTCTTC	NA	NA	TRBJ2-1	TRBV5-5
CSVNIRTRGRDGGYTF	TGCAGCGTTAATATTAGGACCCGGGGACGGGACGGTGGCTACACCTTC	NA	NA	TRBJ1-2	TRBV29-1